The present TCR beta chain was sequenced within a study of blood T cell repertoires in COVID-19. Across the study: Samples taken during acute and convalescent COVID-19 were collected in the United States, Italy and Spain.

Trimming took 6 bases from V and 5 from J; bases not matched to a gene: 5. CDR3 length: 13 residues. The V gene's germline CDR1 is SQVTM and CDR2 ANQGSEA. Individuals aged about 18 to 90 years were recruited from fewer than 30 US areas. In the study's own analysis: Reference gene primers were amplified, and this amplification served to estimate nucleated cell counts. Assay used: immunoSEQ multiplex PCR; TCRdb lists only in-frame clones, some missing. V, J and clone size reflect that table, while D and trimming were determined from the DNA. This table holds 150,000 to 200,000 clones, over 80% found once.

The source of this sequence is a man aged 65 to 85 who had been exposed to COVID-19. The sequenced sample was PBMCs or T cells enriched from blood (not recorded which). The chain carries TRBV29-1 and TRBJ2-2; TRBD2 matches 8 bases. The CDR3 DNA reads TGCAGCGTGGGGACTAGGGGGACCGGGGAGCTGTTTTTT. Its protein is CSVGTRGTGELFF.